The clone carrying this TCR beta chain was recorded a few times. What it binds is unknown. This sample was included in a study of response to subunit inactivated influenza vaccine. Each CDR3 protein is one row after TCRdb ran MiXCR on the RT-PCR reads. The repertoire holds about 500,000 distinct CDR3 sequences, with approximately 16% as singletons. The CDR3 has 16 amino acids. Germline CDR1 and CDR2: KGHDR and SFDVKD. V lost 5 bases to trimming and J lost 5 bases; unmatched junction nucleotides: 8. Study-level results: New T cells are recruited in small numbers by each seasonal influenza vaccination, according to the authors' suggestion.

The receptor's source is a man aged 50 to 69 who received an inactivated influenza vaccine. This chain connects TRBV24-1 to TRBJ2-5; TRBD1 matches at 12 bases. The material sequenced was CD4+ T cells sorted from PBMCs, taken less than 30 months after vaccination. This CDR3 is CATSGGQGARYETQYF. CDR3 nucleotide sequence: TGTGCCACCAGTGGGGGACAGGGGGCACGGTATGAGACCCAGTACTTC.